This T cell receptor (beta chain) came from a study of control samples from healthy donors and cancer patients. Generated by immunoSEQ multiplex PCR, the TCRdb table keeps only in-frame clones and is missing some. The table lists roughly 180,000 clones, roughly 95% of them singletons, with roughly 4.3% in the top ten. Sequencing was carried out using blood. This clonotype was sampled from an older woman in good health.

This CDR3 reads CASSFDSTQPQHF. CDR3 DNA: TGTGCCAGCAGTTTTGATTCGACCCAGCCCCAGCATTTT. V is TRBV12-3 or TRBV12-4 and J is TRBJ1-5; D remains unclear. The CDR3 runs to 13 residues. Trimming pared 3 bases from V and 7 bases from J, leaving 10 bases between.